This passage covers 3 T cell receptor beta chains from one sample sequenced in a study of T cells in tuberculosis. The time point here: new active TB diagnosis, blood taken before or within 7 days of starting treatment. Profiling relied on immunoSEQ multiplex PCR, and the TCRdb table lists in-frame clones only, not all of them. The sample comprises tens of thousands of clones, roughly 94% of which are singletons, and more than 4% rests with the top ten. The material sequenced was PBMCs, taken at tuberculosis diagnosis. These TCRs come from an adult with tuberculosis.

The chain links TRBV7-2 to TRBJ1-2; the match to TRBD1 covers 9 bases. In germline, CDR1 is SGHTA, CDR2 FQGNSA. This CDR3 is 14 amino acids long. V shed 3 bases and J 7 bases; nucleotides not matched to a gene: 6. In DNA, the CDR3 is TGTGCCAGCAGCTTCGACAGGGGGTCGGGTGGCTACACCTTC. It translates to CASSFDRGSGGYTF.

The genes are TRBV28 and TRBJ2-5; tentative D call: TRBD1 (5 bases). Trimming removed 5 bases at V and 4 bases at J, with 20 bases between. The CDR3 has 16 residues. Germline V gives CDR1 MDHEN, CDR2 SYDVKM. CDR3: CASSPPLVGQGETQYF. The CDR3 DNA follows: TGTGCCAGCAGTCCTCCTCTGGTGGGGCAAGGAGAGACCCAGTACTTC.

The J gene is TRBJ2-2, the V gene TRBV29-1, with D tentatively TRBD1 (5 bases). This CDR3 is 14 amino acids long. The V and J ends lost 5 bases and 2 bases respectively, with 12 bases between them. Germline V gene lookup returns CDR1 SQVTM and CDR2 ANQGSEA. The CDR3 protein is CSVRSDTNTGELFF. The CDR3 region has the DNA TGCAGCGTTCGATCGGACACTAACACCGGGGAGCTGTTTTTT.